The 31 T cell receptor beta chains in this list originate from one sample, sequenced in a study of Ad26.COV2.S vaccination and SARS-CoV-2 variants. Profiling relied on immunoSEQ multiplex PCR, and the TCRdb table lists in-frame clones only, not all of them. This sample has about 350,000 clones, with 70% to 90% found just once. Sample treatment: roughly 18 received Ad26.COV2.S at low or high dose, single or two shots; 5 received placebo; per-sample allocation not given. On day 63 after the first injection, vaccine and placebo recipients gave samples. The specimen was peripheral blood, collected in a trial of Ad26.COV2.S vaccine versus placebo. The receptors here all came from a person between 18 and 60 years old who received the Ad26.COV2.S COVID-19 vaccine or a placebo.

The chain combines TRBV7-2 with TRBJ2-4; D unclear. The CDR3 contains 12 residues. V was shortened by 5 bases and J by 5 bases, with 7 bases between the two germline ends. CDR1 and CDR2 from the germline V gene are SGHTA and FQGNSA. CDR3 amino acids: CASSQMQNIQYF. The CDR3 DNA follows: TGTGCCAGCAGCCAGATGCAAAACATTCAGTACTTC. Combining the CDR3 with reference TRBV7-2 and TRBJ2-4 gives the whole variable domain GAGVSQSPSNKVTEKGKDVELRCDPISGHTALYWYRQSLGQGLEFLIYFQGNSAPDKSGLPSDRFSAERTGGSVSTLTIQRTQQEDSAVYLCASSQMQNIQYFGAGTRLSVL.

This clone was counted ten times or more. This chain links TRBV2 with TRBJ2-7, with D tentatively TRBD1 or TRBD2 (5 bases each). The V end lost 3 bases, the J end lost 0 bases, and 9 bases lay between the germline ends. Germline V gene sequence: CDR1 SNHLY, CDR2 FYNNEI. The CDR3 is made up of 14 amino acids. The CDR3 protein is CASSDQGPSYEQYF. The CDR3 nucleotides read TGTGCCAGCAGTGACCAGGGACCCTCCTACGAGCAGTACTTC.

The chain has TRBV30 and TRBJ1-4; unclear D gene. Germline V gene data show CDR1 as GTSNPN and CDR2 as SVGIG (reference sequence). This CDR3 has 17 amino acids. Trimming cost V 2 bases and J 2 bases, with 18 bases left between them. In DNA, the CDR3 is TGTGCCTGGAGTCCCAGGTTGGGGTTATTGACTAATGAAAAACTGTTTTTT. Protein sequence: CAWSPRLGLLTNEKLFF.

This clone was seen a single time. This sequence joins TRBV13 and TRBJ2-5, with TRBD2 matching over 9 bases. This CDR3 contains 14 residues. J was trimmed by 3 bases and V by 4 bases; bases with no gene match: 3. Per the germline V gene, CDR1 is PRHDT and CDR2 is FYEKMQ (reference sequence). CDR3 DNA sequence: TGTGCCAGCAGCTCCGTAGCGGGAGAAGAGACCCAGTACTTC. Translated: CASSSVAGEETQYF.

This chain connects TRBV18 to TRBJ1-4, with D unclear. Germline CDR1 KGHSH, CDR2 LQKENI. This CDR3 comprises 14 residues. Trimming stripped 3 bases from V and 0 bases from J, with 5 bases between. The CDR3 region is CASSPSATNEKLFF. Written as DNA, the CDR3 is TGTGCCAGCTCACCGAGTGCAACTAATGAAAAACTGTTTTTT.

The chain is built from TRBV10-3 and TRBJ2-1; 15 positions match TRBD2. V lost 6 bases and J lost 3; bases outside the gene matches: 9. CDR3 length: 18 residues. Germline assignment: CDR1 ENHRY and CDR2 SYGVKD. This chain's CDR3 is CAISPGLAGGPLYNEQFF. CDR3 in DNA: TGTGCCATCAGCCCGGGACTAGCGGGAGGTCCCCTCTACAATGAGCAGTTCTTC.

The rearrangement links TRBV6-5 to TRBJ2-7, with no clear D. Germline V CDR1 and CDR2: MNHEY, SVGAGI. The CDR3 has 12 amino acids. V lost 6 bases to trimming and J lost 0 bases, with 6 bases between them. The CDR3 loop is CASRAISYEQYF. The CDR3 DNA is TGTGCCAGCAGGGCAATCTCCTACGAGCAGTACTTC.

The V and J genes are TRBV28 and TRBJ2-1; D is uncertain. Germline loops: CDR1 MDHEN, CDR2 SYDVKM. The CDR3 spans 10 residues. Trimming stripped 6 bases from V and 13 bases from J, with 10 bases between. DNA for the CDR3: TGTGCCAGCAGCTCAGGCAATCAGTTCTTC. Translating gives CASSSGNQFF.

DNA for the CDR3: TGTGCCAGCAGTCCGCTTCAGATGGGCTCAGATACGCAGTATTTT. Translated, it gives CASSPLQMGSDTQYF. The V call is TRBV6-5, the J call TRBJ2-3; D ambiguous. Trimming removed 5 bases at V and 4 bases at J, with 16 bases between. The CDR3 runs 15 residues. Germline V gene sequence: CDR1 MNHEY, CDR2 SVGAGI.

The chain couples TRBV5-4 to TRBJ2-5, with TRBD1 matching over 9 bases. V dropped 4 bases and J dropped 3; count of bases not matched to a gene: 4. Germline V gene data show CDR1 as SGHNT and CDR2 as YYREEE (reference sequence). The CDR3 consists of 14 residues. The CDR3 nucleotides read TGTGCCAGCAGCCCGGGACAGGGAGAAGAGACCCAGTACTTC. It is translated as CASSPGQGEETQYF.

The V gene is TRBV7-9, the J gene TRBJ2-5; TRBD1 aligns across 10 bases. CDR1 and CDR2 from the germline V gene are SEHNR and FQNEAQ (reference sequence). This CDR3 region has 13 residues. Trimming took 5 bases from V and 4 from J; bases not matched to a gene: 1. The CDR3 coding sequence is TGTGCCAGCAGCCGGACAGGGGGAGAGACCCAGTACTTC. This translates into CASSRTGGETQYF.

The chain recombines TRBV2 with TRBJ1-1, with TRBD1 as a possible D gene (5 bases). The CDR3 spans 14 residues. V lost 6 bases and J lost 1, with 12 bases in between. Germline loops: CDR1 SNHLY, CDR2 FYNNEI. CDR3 DNA sequence: TGTGCCAGCAGGAGCACGGGGACGAACACTGAAGCTTTCTTT. The encoded protein is CASRSTGTNTEAFF. Supplemented by reference TRBV2 and TRBJ1-1, the full variable domain reads EPEVTQTPSHQVTQMGQEVILRCVPISNHLYFYWYRQILGQKVEFLVSFYNNEISEKSEIFDDQFSVERPDGSNFTLKIRSTKLEDSAMYFCASRSTGTNTEAFFGQGTRLTVV.

The chain combines TRBV7-2 with TRBJ1-1, with D uncertain. Trimming took off 2 bases at V and 5 bases at J, with 9 bases between the two ends. The CDR3 totals 13 residues. Germline lookup yields CDR1 SGHTA and CDR2 FQGNSA. The CDR3, as DNA: TGTGCCAGCAGCTTACCGGGTCGGACTGAAGCTTTCTTT. Its translation: CASSLPGRTEAFF.

About this clone itself: Other nucleotide sequences in the sample specify the same CDR3. The CDR3 nucleotides are TGTGCCAGCAGCTTGGGGTTGACAGATACGCAGTATTTT. It codes for CASSLGLTDTQYF. This sequence joins TRBV7-6 and TRBJ2-3, with no clear D. The length of the CDR3 is 13 residues. Trimming left V 3 bases short and J 3 bases short, with 7 bases between. The germline gives CDR1 SGHVS, CDR2 FNYEAQ.

The J gene is TRBJ1-2, the V gene TRBV7-9; D is perhaps TRBD1 (5 bases). V dropped 7 bases and J dropped 6 bases, with 12 bases sitting between them. The germline V gene encodes CDR1 SEHNR and CDR2 FQNEAQ (reference sequence). The CDR3 has 12 amino acids. The CDR3 DNA is TGTGCCAGCACCTACGGGACTGATGGCTACACCTTC. It yields the protein CASTYGTDGYTF.

This chain joins TRBV7-2 and TRBJ1-3; D unclear. Germline V gene lookup returns CDR1 SGHTA and CDR2 FQGNSA. This CDR3 has 13 amino acids. The V end lost 3 bases, the J end lost 4 bases, and 7 bases lay between the germline ends. CDR3 in amino acids: CASSFNDGNTIYF. For the CDR3, the DNA is TGTGCCAGCAGCTTCAATGACGGAAACACCATATATTTT.

This clone was detected many times. Other nucleotide sequences from this sample produce the same CDR3. The CDR3, as DNA: TGTGCCAGCAGCCCCCGGGAGAACACTGAAGCTTTCTTT. Residues: CASSPRENTEAFF. The V and J genes are TRBV3-1 (or the pseudogene TRBV3-2) and TRBJ1-1; no clear D. V shed 4 bases and J shed 1 base, with 7 bases lying between them. CDR1 is LGHDT and CDR2 is YNNKEL in the germline V gene (reference sequence). CDR3 length: 13 residues.

The V gene is TRBV19, the J gene TRBJ2-7; 8 nucleotides agree with TRBD2. With V trimmed by 3 bases and J by 3 bases, 1 base remained unmatched. The germline CDR1 and CDR2 sequences are LNHDA and SQIVND (reference sequence). This CDR3 has 13 residues. CDR3 protein: CASSIGGGYEQYF. The CDR3 DNA is TGTGCCAGTAGTATCGGGGGGGGCTACGAGCAGTACTTC.

The rearrangement joins TRBV4-3 to TRBJ2-7, with D uncertain. V was trimmed by 0 bases and J by 2 bases, leaving 11 bases between them. Germline V gives CDR1 LGHNA, CDR2 YSLEER. The CDR3 runs to 15 residues. For the CDR3, the DNA is TGCGCCAGCAGCCAAGATTTAAGGGTAACCTACGAGCAGTACTTC. Residues: CASSQDLRVTYEQYF.

The rearrangement links TRBV20-1 to TRBJ1-1; TRBD1 matches 8 bases. V was clipped by 3 bases and J by 2 bases; unmatched bases: 8. CDR1 is DFQATT and CDR2 is SNEGSKA in the germline V gene (reference sequence). The CDR3 runs to 15 residues. The chain's CDR3 is CSASGQGWGNTEAFF. The CDR3 region has the DNA TGCAGTGCTAGTGGACAGGGATGGGGAAACACTGAAGCTTTCTTT.

The CDR3 loop reads CASSQGSGGTYEQYF. The CDR3 nucleotides are TGTGCCAGCTCCCAGGGCAGCGGGGGAACCTACGAGCAGTACTTC. The chain employs TRBV7-2 and TRBJ2-7; 8 bases fit TRBD2. The CDR3 contains 15 residues. Trimming removed 8 bases from V and 2 bases from J; junction bases left unmatched: 11. Germline CDR1 is SGHTA and CDR2 is FQGNSA.

This clone was counted only a few times. This rearrangement joins TRBV6-2 or TRBV6-3 to TRBJ1-6; the D is unclear. Trimming removed 3 bases at V and 9 bases at J, with 9 bases between. This CDR3 is 13 amino acids long. Per the germline V gene, CDR1 is MNHEY and CDR2 is SVGEGT. The CDR3, as DNA: TGTGCCAGCAGTTATTTTCCAGGTTCACCCCTCCACTTT. This translates into CASSYFPGSPLHF.

The V gene is TRBV4-3, the J gene TRBJ2-7; 7 bases line up with TRBD1. CDR1 is LGHNA and CDR2 is YSLEER in the germline V gene. The trim removed 4 bases at V and 2 bases at J, leaving 8 bases unmatched. The CDR3 contains 15 residues. The CDR3 nucleotides are TGCGCCAGCAGCCCCTCGACAGGGACGCCCTACGAGCAGTACTTC. Translation gives CASSPSTGTPYEQYF.

This clone was counted once. This chain uses TRBV7-2 with TRBJ2-7; D unresolved. The germline V gene encodes CDR1 SGHTA and CDR2 FQGNSA. V was clipped by 5 bases and J by 1 base, with 9 bases between them. This CDR3 contains 13 residues. CDR3 loop: CASSALRSYEQYF. The CDR3, as DNA: TGTGCCAGCAGCGCCCTCCGATCCTACGAGCAGTACTTC.

This chain joins TRBV7-6 and TRBJ2-1; TRBD2 might be the D (5 bases). V shed 1 base and J shed 1 base, with 8 bases lying between them. This CDR3 comprises 15 residues. CDR1 and CDR2 from the germline V gene are SGHVS and FNYEAQ. The CDR3 region has the DNA TGTGCCAGCAGCTTAGGGTCGGGGTCCTACAATGAGCAGTTCTTC. Translation gives CASSLGSGSYNEQFF.

The CDR3 loop reads CASKLQATNEKLFF. The CDR3 nucleotides read TGTGCCAGCAAGCTCCAAGCAACTAATGAAAAACTGTTTTTT. The J gene is TRBJ1-4, the V gene TRBV7-2, with D unresolved. The CDR3 extends over 14 amino acids. CDR1 is SGHTA, CDR2 FQGNSA, per germline. Trimming pared 7 bases from V and 0 bases from J, leaving 9 bases between.

The chain employs TRBV10-3 and TRBJ1-2; 9 bases fit TRBD1. The germline gives CDR1 ENHRY, CDR2 SYGVKD. V was pared by 4 bases and J by 3 bases, with 3 bases of the junction left unmatched. The CDR3 sequence is 14 residues long. CDR3 in amino acids: CAISGRTGDYGYTF. DNA of the CDR3: TGTGCCATCAGTGGGCGGACAGGGGACTATGGCTACACCTTC.

As regards this clone: Mismatch with germline at one junction end may stem from a read error. J is TRBJ2-7 and V is TRBV2; D assignment may be TRBD1 or TRBD2 (5 bases each). The CDR3 has 11 residues. The germline CDR1 and CDR2 sequences are SNHLY and FYNNEI. CDR3 DNA sequence: TGTGCCAGCAGTGTGGGACCCAACGCGGCATTC. Translating gives CASSVGPNAAF. Variable domain in full (rest from reference TRBV2 and TRBJ2-7): EPEVTQTPSHQVTQMGQEVILRCVPISNHLYFYWYRQILGQKVEFLVSFYNNEISEKSEIFDDQFSVERPDGSNFTLKIRSTKLEDSAMYFCASSVGPNAAFGPGTRLTVT.

V is TRBV18 and J is TRBJ2-1; D is undetermined. Looked up from germline, CDR1 is KGHSH and CDR2 is LQKENI. Trimming shortened V by 3 bases and J by 0 bases, and 12 bases separated the two germline ends. This CDR3 is built from 16 residues. The DNA for the CDR3 is TGTGCCAGCTCACCTCGGATGCCAGGCTCCTACAATGAGCAGTTCTTC. Translation gives CASSPRMPGSYNEQFF.

This clone was seen a handful of times. The V gene is TRBV7-6, the J gene TRBJ2-7; 10 positions match TRBD1. Trimming took 5 bases from V and 3 from J; bases not matched to a gene: 1. The V gene's germline CDR1 is SGHVS and CDR2 FNYEAQ. The CDR3 has 13 residues. In DNA, the CDR3 is TGTGCCAGCAGCAGGGACAGGGGCTACGAGCAGTACTTC. Its protein is CASSRDRGYEQYF.

The chain links TRBV14 to TRBJ1-6; D is unresolved. The CDR3 extends over 17 amino acids. The V gene's germline CDR1 is SGHDN and CDR2 FVKESK. Trimming took 4 bases from V and 0 from J, leaving 13 bases between them. The CDR3 DNA follows: TGTGCCAGCAGCCGAGGCCGGAGGGACTCCTATAATTCACCCCTCCACTTT. Translated: CASSRGRRDSYNSPLHF.